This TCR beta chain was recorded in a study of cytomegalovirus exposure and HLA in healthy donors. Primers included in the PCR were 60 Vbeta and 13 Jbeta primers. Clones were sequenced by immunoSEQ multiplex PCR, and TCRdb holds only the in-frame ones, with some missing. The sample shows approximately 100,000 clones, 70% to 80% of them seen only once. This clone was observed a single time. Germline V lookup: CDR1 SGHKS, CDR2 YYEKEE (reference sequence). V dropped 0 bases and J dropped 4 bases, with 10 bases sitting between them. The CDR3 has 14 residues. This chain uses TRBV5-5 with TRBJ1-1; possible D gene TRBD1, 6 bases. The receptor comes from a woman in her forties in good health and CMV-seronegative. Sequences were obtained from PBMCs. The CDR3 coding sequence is TGTGCCAGCAGCTTGGCCGGCAGGGGCACTGAAGCTTTCTTT. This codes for CASSLAGRGTEAFF.